Below are 5 T cell receptor beta chains sequenced from a single sample in a study of cytomegalovirus exposure and HLA in healthy donors. A multiplex PCR was run with 60 Vbeta primers and 13 Jbeta primers. The assay was immunoSEQ multiplex PCR, and TCRdb's table has in-frame clones only and misses some. The sample consists of 150,000 to 200,000 clones, 70% to 80% of them appearing once. Sequencing used PBMCs. The receptor source for this set is a man between 25 and 39 years old in good health and CMV-seronegative.

V and J are TRBV29-1 and TRBJ2-3, with 8 bases identical to TRBD2. Germline V gene data show CDR1 as SQVTM and CDR2 as ANQGSEA. The CDR3 spans 13 residues. Germline trimming cut 4 bases from V and 2 bases from J; bases unmatched to any gene: 2. The CDR3 protein is CSVGGLVTDTQYF. CDR3 nucleotide sequence: TGCAGCGTTGGGGGACTAGTCACAGATACGCAGTATTTT.

This clone occurred a few times. The rearrangement joins TRBV6-6 to TRBJ2-3, with 8 bases lining up with TRBD1. The CDR3 totals 14 residues. Germline V gene sequence: CDR1 MNHNY, CDR2 SVGAGI (reference sequence). V trimming: 8 bases; J trimming: 5 bases; junction bases outside the gene matches: 9. CDR3 sequence reads: CASEKYRGLDTQYF. Here the CDR3 DNA reads TGTGCCAGCGAAAAGTACAGGGGGTTAGATACGCAGTATTTT.

The J gene is TRBJ2-3, the V gene TRBV6-5; 8 bases match TRBD2. The ends lost 5 bases at V and 5 bases at J; junction bases unmatched: 3. The CDR3 sequence is 13 residues long. Germline V gene sequence: CDR1 MNHEY, CDR2 SVGAGI. CDR3: CASSGLAGDTQYF. Here the CDR3 DNA reads TGTGCCAGCAGTGGACTAGCAGGAGATACGCAGTATTTT.

This sequence joins TRBV27 and TRBJ2-7; D unclear. The ends were cut back, 5 bases at V and 0 bases at J, with 11 bases in the middle. The V gene's germline CDR1 is MNHEY and CDR2 SMNVEV (reference sequence). CDR3 length: 14 residues. Written as DNA, the CDR3 is TGTGCCAGCAGTGATGGCTGGAGCTCCTACGAGCAGTACTTC. Translating gives CASSDGWSSYEQYF.

The chain is built from TRBV27 and TRBJ2-5; TRBD2 is a possible D gene (6 bases). The CDR3 length is 15 residues. CDR1 and CDR2 (germline): MNHEY, SMNVEV (reference sequence). The V end was cut by 5 bases, the J end by 6 bases, with 19 bases between. The CDR3 coding sequence is TGTGCCAGCAGTGCCCGACTAGTTTCGGAGAAGACCCAGTACTTC. Translating gives CASSARLVSEKTQYF.